One sample yielded the 22 T cell receptor beta chains listed below, sequenced in a study of T cells in Graves' hyperthyroidism and ophthalmopathy. Amplification of TCR beta CDR3 regions was performed using RNA transcripts as template. RT-PCR in the first round (using the HTBI primer set) targeted the TCR CDR3. TCRdb ran MiXCR on the multiplex PCR reads and lists one entry per CDR3 protein. In the table there are about half a million distinct CDR3 sequences, approximately 24% of which are singletons. Sequencing used blood. The receptor source for this set is a woman in her twenties or thirties with Graves' ophthalmopathy.

The CDR3 loop is CASSLGIVSYEQYF. Here the CDR3 DNA reads TGTGCCAGCAGCTTAGGGATCGTCTCCTACGAGCAGTACTTC. The chain combines TRBV7-8 with TRBJ2-7; D call uncertain. Germline values: CDR1 SGHVS, CDR2 FQNEAQ. V shed 1 base and J shed 0 bases, with 7 bases lying between them. The CDR3 is 14 residues long. Variable domain in full (rest from reference TRBV7-8 and TRBJ2-7): GAGVSQSPRYKVAKRGQDVALRCDPISGHVSLFWYQQALGQGPEFLTYFQNEAQLDKSGLPSDRFFAERPEGSVSTLKIQRTQQEDSAVYLCASSLGIVSYEQYFGPGTRLTVT.

The rearrangement links TRBV28 to TRBJ1-2, with 8 nucleotides matching TRBD1. V lost 6 bases and J lost 6; bases outside the gene matches: 6. This CDR3 has 13 amino acids. The germline CDR1 and CDR2 sequences are MDHEN and SYDVKM. The CDR3: CASRPTGVHGYTF. CDR3 nucleotides: TGTGCCAGCAGGCCGACAGGGGTCCATGGCTACACCTTC.

V and J are TRBV7-2 and TRBJ2-7, with D perhaps matching TRBD1 or TRBD2 (5 bases each). The germline gives CDR1 SGHTA, CDR2 FQGNSA. The CDR3 loop spans 15 amino acids. Trimming took off 6 bases at V and 2 bases at J, with 17 bases between the two ends. The CDR3 here is CASSPTGTATYEQYF. The CDR3 DNA reads as TGTGCCAGCAGTCCGACCGGGACGGCGACCTACGAGCAGTACTTC.

This clonotype was seen at least ten times. The rearrangement links TRBV7-3 to TRBJ1-1; D is perhaps TRBD1 (6 bases). Trimming left V 6 bases short and J 2 bases short, with 10 bases between. Germline-derived CDR1 and CDR2 are SGHTA and FQGTGA. The CDR3 sequence is 13 residues long. The CDR3 sequence is CASRRGHNTEAFF. Here the CDR3 DNA reads TGTGCCAGCAGGCGGGGACACAACACTGAAGCTTTCTTT.

Many counts were recorded for this clonotype. The V gene is TRBV20-1, the J gene TRBJ1-1; D is possibly TRBD1 (5 bases). Germline V gene sequence: CDR1 DFQATT, CDR2 SNEGSKA (reference sequence). V lost 0 bases, J lost 8 bases, and 10 bases lay in between. This CDR3 is built from 12 residues. This CDR3 is CSARDGDFEAFF. The DNA for the CDR3 is TGCAGTGCTAGAGACGGGGACTTCGAAGCTTTCTTT.

The sample holds many counts of this clonotype. The J gene is TRBJ1-1, the V gene TRBV7-9; tentative D call: TRBD1 (5 bases). The V gene's germline CDR1 is SEHNR and CDR2 FQNEAQ (reference sequence). The CDR3 contains 14 residues. V was shortened by 5 bases and J by 7 bases, with 17 bases between the two germline ends. The CDR3 is CASSAPQDTIEAFF. The DNA of the CDR3 is TGTGCCAGCAGCGCGCCCCAGGACACCATTGAAGCTTTCTTT.

The CDR3 region has the DNA TGTGCCAGCAGTTTAGGGGACAGGGCGAACACTGAAGCTTTCTTT. The encoded protein is CASSLGDRANTEAFF. This chain uses TRBV12-3 or TRBV12-4 with TRBJ1-1, with 9 bases aligning to TRBD1. The J segment lost 1 base and the V segment lost 1 base, leaving 1 base of the junction unmatched. CDR3 size: 15 residues.

This clonotype was seen at least ten times. The genes are TRBV6-2 or TRBV6-3 and TRBJ1-5; 8 positions match TRBD1. Germline V lookup: CDR1 MNHEY, CDR2 SVGEGT. V shed 5 bases and J 6 bases; nucleotides not matched to a gene: 9. The CDR3 spans 15 residues. The CDR3 loop reads CASSIRRGLGQPQHF. CDR3 bases: TGTGCCAGCAGTATCCGCAGGGGGCTAGGTCAGCCCCAGCATTTT.

Ten or more counts support this clonotype. The V call is TRBV30, the J call TRBJ1-5; D is unresolved. This CDR3 has 13 amino acids. Germline V lookup: CDR1 GTSNPN, CDR2 SVGIG (reference sequence). The V gene lost 3 bases and the J gene lost 2 bases, with 8 bases spanning the gap. In DNA, the CDR3 is TGTGCCTGGAGGCAAGGCGGCAATCAGCCCCAGCATTTT. Translated, it gives CAWRQGGNQPQHF.

This clonotype was observed at least ten times. CDR3 region: CAIRTGSGELFF. DNA for the CDR3: TGTGCCATCAGAACAGGGTCCGGGGAGCTGTTTTTT. The genes are TRBV10-3 and TRBJ2-2, with TRBD1 as a possible D gene (6 bases). From germline, CDR1 is ENHRY and CDR2 SYGVKD. The CDR3 is 12 residues long. V lost 6 bases, J lost 6 bases, and 8 bases lay in between.

This clonotype was detected a few times. The CDR3: CASSLGGVEGETQYF. The DNA for the CDR3 is TGTGCCAGCAGCTTAGGAGGGGTTGAGGGAGAGACCCAGTACTTC. The J gene is TRBJ2-5, the V gene TRBV7-2; D tentatively fits TRBD1 or TRBD2 (5 bases each). This CDR3 contains 15 residues. The V end was cut by 1 base, the J end by 4 bases, with 13 bases between. Looked up from germline, CDR1 is SGHTA and CDR2 is FQGNSA.

V usage is TRBV14 and J usage is TRBJ2-7; the match to TRBD2 covers 12 bases. Germline CDR1 and CDR2: SGHDN and FVKESK. The CDR3 runs to 15 residues. J was trimmed by 3 bases and V by 6 bases; bases with no gene match: 6. DNA of the CDR3: TGTGCCAGCAGTTTCAGGACTAGCGGGGACTACGAGCAGTACTTC. It is translated as CASSFRTSGDYEQYF.

This clonotype was observed many times. V usage is TRBV19 and J usage is TRBJ1-1; a weak D match, TRBD1 (5 bases). The CDR3 covers 13 residues. Per the germline V gene, CDR1 is LNHDA and CDR2 is SQIVND (reference sequence). Trimming cost V 4 bases and J 8 bases, with 14 bases left between them. CDR3 sequence reads: CASSTGIPIEAFF. The CDR3 nucleotides are TGTGCCAGTAGTACAGGGATACCGATAGAAGCTTTCTTT.

This clonotype has a count of ten or more. The chain links TRBV12-3 or TRBV12-4 to TRBJ1-5, with D possibly TRBD1 on 5 matching bases. There are 14 residues in the CDR3. The V gene lost 5 bases and the J gene lost 5 bases, with 13 bases spanning the gap. CDR3 DNA: TGTGCCAGCAGTCATCGGGACGGCTATCAGCCCCAGCATTTT. It is translated as CASSHRDGYQPQHF.

This clonotype has a count of ten or more. The chain employs TRBV2 and TRBJ1-1; D is undetermined. Trimming stripped 7 bases from V and 1 base from J, with 10 bases between. Germline V gives CDR1 SNHLY, CDR2 FYNNEI. The CDR3 contains 13 residues. CDR3 DNA sequence: TGTGCCAGCATGAGGTTGGGGAACACTGAAGCTTTCTTT. As protein: CASMRLGNTEAFF.

This chain connects TRBV5-1 to TRBJ2-5, with D perhaps TRBD1 (5 bases). Germline values: CDR1 SGHRS, CDR2 YFSETQ. The CDR3 runs 15 residues. Trimming shortened V by 0 bases and J by 2 bases, and 11 bases separated the two germline ends. The CDR3 spells CASSLEAGQQETQYF. The CDR3 nucleotides are TGCGCCAGCAGCTTGGAGGCAGGGCAGCAAGAGACCCAGTACTTC.

This clonotype was seen at least ten times. This rearrangement joins TRBV5-1 to TRBJ2-7; D is perhaps TRBD2 (6 bases). The CDR3 spans 14 residues. V lost 0 bases to trimming and J lost 5 bases, with 12 bases between them. Looked up from germline, CDR1 is SGHRS and CDR2 is YFSETQ. CDR3 sequence (DNA): TGCGCCAGCAGCTTGGCGGGGGTCCTTGACGAGCAGTACTTC. Its translation is CASSLAGVLDEQYF.

Concerning this clonotype itself: A much larger clone is a single base away; this may be a read error. V and J are TRBV6-2 or TRBV6-3 and TRBJ2-7; D gene uncertain. The V gene's germline CDR1 is MNHEY and CDR2 SVGEGT. This CDR3 contains 13 residues. The CDR3 loop reads CAISYVVGYEQYF. CDR3 coding DNA: TGTGCCATCAGTTACGTGGTCGGCTACGAGCAGTACTTC.

The chain combines TRBV9 with TRBJ2-7; 14 nucleotides align to TRBD2. The CDR3 length is 16 residues. CDR1 and CDR2 (germline): SGDLS, YYNGEE. The V gene end was trimmed by 3 bases and the J gene end by 6 bases; junction bases not matched to a gene: 8. CDR3 bases: TGTGCCAGCAGCGCGACTAGCGGGAGGGCATGGGGCGAGCAGTACTTC. Translation gives CASSATSGRAWGEQYF.

This clonotype was observed at least ten times. V and J are TRBV24-1 and TRBJ2-2; 10 bases agree with TRBD2. From germline, CDR1 is KGHDR and CDR2 SFDVKD. The CDR3 spans 17 residues. The junction had 4 bases not matched to a gene; V was cut back by 4 bases and J by 0 bases. In nucleotides, the CDR3 is TGTGCCACCAGTGACGATGGACTAGCGGCGAACACCGGGGAGCTGTTTTTT. Encoded protein: CATSDDGLAANTGELFF.

This clonotype was found a few times. The J gene is TRBJ2-7, the V gene TRBV20-1; the D gene is possibly TRBD2 (5 bases). This CDR3 has 14 amino acids. Trimming took off 2 bases at V and 2 bases at J, with 13 bases between the two ends. The germline V gene has CDR1 DFQATT and CDR2 SNEGSKA (reference sequence). The CDR3 DNA sequence: TGCAGTGCTAGACCGGGAAGTACGGCCTACGAGCAGTACTTC. It translates to CSARPGSTAYEQYF.

This clonotype is a singleton in its sample. Because it lacks the conserved phenylalanine or tryptophan at the end, this CDR3 is likely a read error. The V gene is TRBV29-1, the J gene TRBJ2-2; D is possibly TRBD2 (6 bases). V was pared by 3 bases and J by 3 bases, with 11 bases between. Germline CDR1 is SQVTM and CDR2 is ANQGSEA. The CDR3 has 14 residues. CDR3 sequence: CSVDPGDYTGELFY. The CDR3 DNA follows: TGCAGCGTTGATCCCGGGGACTACACCGGGGAGCTGTTTTAT.